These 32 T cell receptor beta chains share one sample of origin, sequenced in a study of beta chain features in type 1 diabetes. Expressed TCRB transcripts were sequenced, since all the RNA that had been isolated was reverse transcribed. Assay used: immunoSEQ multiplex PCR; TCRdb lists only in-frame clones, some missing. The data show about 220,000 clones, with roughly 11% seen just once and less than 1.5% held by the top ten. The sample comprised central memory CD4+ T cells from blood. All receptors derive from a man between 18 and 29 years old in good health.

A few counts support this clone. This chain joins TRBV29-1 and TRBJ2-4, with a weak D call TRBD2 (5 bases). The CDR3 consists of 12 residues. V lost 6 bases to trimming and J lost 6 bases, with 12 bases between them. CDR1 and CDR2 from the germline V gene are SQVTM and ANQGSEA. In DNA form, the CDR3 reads TGCAGCGTCCGAGACCGGGGAAACATTCAGTACTTC. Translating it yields CSVRDRGNIQYF.

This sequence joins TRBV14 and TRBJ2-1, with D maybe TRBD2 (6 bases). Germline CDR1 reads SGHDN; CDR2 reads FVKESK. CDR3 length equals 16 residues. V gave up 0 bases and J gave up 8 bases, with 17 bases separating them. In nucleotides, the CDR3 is TGTGCCAGCAGCCAAGACCGGAGGGCTCTGTTAGATGAGCAGTTCTTC. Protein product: CASSQDRRALLDEQFF.

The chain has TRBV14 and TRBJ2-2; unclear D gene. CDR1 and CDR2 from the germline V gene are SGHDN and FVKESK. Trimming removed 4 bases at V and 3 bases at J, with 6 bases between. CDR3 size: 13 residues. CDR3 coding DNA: TGTGCCAGCAGCCGCACACACACCGGGGAGCTGTTTTTT. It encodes CASSRTHTGELFF.

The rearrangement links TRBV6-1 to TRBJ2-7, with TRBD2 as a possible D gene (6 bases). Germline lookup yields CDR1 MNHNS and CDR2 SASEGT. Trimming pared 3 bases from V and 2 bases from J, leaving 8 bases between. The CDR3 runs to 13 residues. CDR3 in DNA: TGTGCCAGCAGTGAGGTAGCGGCCTACGAGCAGTACTTC. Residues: CASSEVAAYEQYF.

CDR3 sequence (DNA): TGTGCCAGCAGCTCCTGGACTAGCGGAACCTACGAGCAGTACTTC. It yields the protein CASSSWTSGTYEQYF. The chain carries TRBV5-4 and TRBJ2-7, with 10 bases aligning to TRBD2. V lost 3 bases and J lost 2; bases outside the gene matches: 5. The germline gives CDR1 SGHNT, CDR2 YYREEE (reference sequence). The CDR3 covers 15 residues.

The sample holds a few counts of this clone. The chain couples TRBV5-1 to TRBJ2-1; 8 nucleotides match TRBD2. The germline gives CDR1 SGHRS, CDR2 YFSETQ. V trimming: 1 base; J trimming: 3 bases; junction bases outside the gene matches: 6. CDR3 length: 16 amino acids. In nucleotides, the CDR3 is TGCGCCAGCAGCTTGATAAGCGGGAGTTACTACAATGAGCAGTTCTTC. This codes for CASSLISGSYYNEQFF.

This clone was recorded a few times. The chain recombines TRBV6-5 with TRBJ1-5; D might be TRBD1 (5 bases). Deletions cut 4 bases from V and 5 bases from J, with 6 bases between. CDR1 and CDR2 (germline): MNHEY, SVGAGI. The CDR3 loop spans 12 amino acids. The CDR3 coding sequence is TGTGCCAGCAGTTCAGGGTATCAGCCCCAGCATTTT. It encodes CASSSGYQPQHF.

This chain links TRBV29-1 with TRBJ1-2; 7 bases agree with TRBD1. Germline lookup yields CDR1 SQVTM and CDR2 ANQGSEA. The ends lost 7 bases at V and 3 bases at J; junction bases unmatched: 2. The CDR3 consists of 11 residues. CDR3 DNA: TGCAGCGGAGGACAGGACTATGGCTACACCTTC. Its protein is CSGGQDYGYTF.

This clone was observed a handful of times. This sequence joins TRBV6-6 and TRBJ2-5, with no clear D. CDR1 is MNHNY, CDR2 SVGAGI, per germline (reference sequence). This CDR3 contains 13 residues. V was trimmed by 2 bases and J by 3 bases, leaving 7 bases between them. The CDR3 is CASSYLNEETQYF. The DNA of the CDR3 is TGTGCCAGCAGTTACCTCAATGAAGAGACCCAGTACTTC.

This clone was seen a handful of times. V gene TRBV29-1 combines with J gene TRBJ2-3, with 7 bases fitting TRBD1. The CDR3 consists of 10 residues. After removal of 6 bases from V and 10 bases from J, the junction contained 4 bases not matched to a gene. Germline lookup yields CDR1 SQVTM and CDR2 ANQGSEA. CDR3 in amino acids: CSVRQGAQYF. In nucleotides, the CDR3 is TGCAGCGTAAGACAGGGTGCGCAGTATTTT.

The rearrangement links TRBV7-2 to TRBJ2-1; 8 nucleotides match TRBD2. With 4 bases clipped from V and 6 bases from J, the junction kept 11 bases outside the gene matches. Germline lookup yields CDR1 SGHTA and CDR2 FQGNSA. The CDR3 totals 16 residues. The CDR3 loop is CASSYLGSGSVNEQFF. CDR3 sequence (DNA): TGTGCCAGCAGCTACCTGGGGAGCGGGAGTGTCAATGAGCAGTTCTTC.

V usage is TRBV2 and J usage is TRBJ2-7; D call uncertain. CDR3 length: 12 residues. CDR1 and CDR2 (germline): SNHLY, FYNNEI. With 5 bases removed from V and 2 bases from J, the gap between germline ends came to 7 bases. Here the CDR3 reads CASSYSPYEQYF. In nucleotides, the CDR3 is TGTGCCAGCAGTTATTCCCCCTACGAGCAGTACTTC.

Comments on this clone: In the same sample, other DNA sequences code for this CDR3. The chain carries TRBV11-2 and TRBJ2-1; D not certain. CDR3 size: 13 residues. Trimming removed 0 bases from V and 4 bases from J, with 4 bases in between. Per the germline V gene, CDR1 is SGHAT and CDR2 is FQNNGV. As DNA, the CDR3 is TGTGCCAGCAGCTTAGACAGATACAATGAGCAGTTCTTC. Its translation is CASSLDRYNEQFF. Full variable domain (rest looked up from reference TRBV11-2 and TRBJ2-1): EAGVAQSPRYKIIEKRQSVAFWCNPISGHATLYWYQQILGQGPKLLIQFQNNGVVDDSQLPKDRFSAERLKGVDSTLKIQPAKLEDSAVYLCASSLDRYNEQFFGPGTRLTVL.

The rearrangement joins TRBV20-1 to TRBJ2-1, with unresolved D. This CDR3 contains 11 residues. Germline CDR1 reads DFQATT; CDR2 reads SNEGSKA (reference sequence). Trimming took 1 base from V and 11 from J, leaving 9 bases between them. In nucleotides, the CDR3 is TGCAGTGCTAGAGCCGCCGTACAGCAGTTCTTC. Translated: CSARAAVQQFF.

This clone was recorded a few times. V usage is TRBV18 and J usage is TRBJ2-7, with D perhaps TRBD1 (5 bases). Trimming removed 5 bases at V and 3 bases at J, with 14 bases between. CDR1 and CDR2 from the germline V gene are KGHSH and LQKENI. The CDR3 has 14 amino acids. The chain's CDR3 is CASSARVESYEQYF. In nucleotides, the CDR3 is TGTGCCAGCTCAGCCAGGGTAGAGAGCTACGAGCAGTACTTC.

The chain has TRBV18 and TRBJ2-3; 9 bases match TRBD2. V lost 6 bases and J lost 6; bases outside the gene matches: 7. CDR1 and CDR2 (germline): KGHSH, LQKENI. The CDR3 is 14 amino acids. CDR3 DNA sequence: TGTGCCAGCTCCCGTGGACTAGCGTTCGATACGCAGTATTTT. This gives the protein CASSRGLAFDTQYF.

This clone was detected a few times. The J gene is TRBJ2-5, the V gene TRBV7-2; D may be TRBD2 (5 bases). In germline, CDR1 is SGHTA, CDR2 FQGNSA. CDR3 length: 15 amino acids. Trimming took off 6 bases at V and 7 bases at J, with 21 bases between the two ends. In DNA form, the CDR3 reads TGTGCCAGCAGATCCCGGACTCAAATCCGCGGGACCCAGTACTTC. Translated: CASRSRTQIRGTQYF. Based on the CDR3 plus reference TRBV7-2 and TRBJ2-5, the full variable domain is GAGVSQSPSNKVTEKGKDVELRCDPISGHTALYWYRQSLGQGLEFLIYFQGNSAPDKSGLPSDRFSAERTGGSVSTLTIQRTQQEDSAVYLCASRSRTQIRGTQYFGPGTRLLVL.

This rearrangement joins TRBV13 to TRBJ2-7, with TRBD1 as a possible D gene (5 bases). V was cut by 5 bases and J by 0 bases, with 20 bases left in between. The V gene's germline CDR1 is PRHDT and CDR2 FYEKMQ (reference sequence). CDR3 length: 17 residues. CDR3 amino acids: CASSARKDNPGSYEQYF. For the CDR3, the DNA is TGTGCCAGCAGCGCGAGGAAGGACAACCCTGGCTCCTACGAGCAGTACTTC.

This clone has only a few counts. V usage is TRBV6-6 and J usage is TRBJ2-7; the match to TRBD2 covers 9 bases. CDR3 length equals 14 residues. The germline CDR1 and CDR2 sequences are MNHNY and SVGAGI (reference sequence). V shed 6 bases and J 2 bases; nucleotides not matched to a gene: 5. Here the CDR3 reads CASRRLADTYEQYF. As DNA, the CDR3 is TGTGCCAGCAGGCGACTAGCGGATACCTACGAGCAGTACTTC.

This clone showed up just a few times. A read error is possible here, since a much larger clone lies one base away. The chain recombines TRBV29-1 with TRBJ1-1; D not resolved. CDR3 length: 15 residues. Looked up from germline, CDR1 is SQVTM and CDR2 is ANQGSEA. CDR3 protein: CRVGGSKSRDTEAFF. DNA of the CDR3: TGCAGAGTTGGTGGGTCAAAATCACGGGATACTGAAGCTTTCTTT. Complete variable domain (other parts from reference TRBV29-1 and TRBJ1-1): SAVISQKPSRDICQRGTSLTIQCQVDSQVTMMFWYRQQPGQSLTLIATANQGSEATYESGFVIDKFPISRPNLTFSTLTVSNMSPEDSSIYLCRVGGSKSRDTEAFFGQGTRLTVV.

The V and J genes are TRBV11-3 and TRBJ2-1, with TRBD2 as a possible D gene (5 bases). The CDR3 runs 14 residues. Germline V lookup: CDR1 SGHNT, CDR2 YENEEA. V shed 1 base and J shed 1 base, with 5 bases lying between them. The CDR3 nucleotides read TGTGCCAGCAGCTTAGGCGGGTCCTACAATGAGCAGTTCTTC. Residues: CASSLGGSYNEQFF.

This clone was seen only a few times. CDR3 protein: CASSLSVASGYNEQFF. The CDR3 DNA follows: TGTGCCAGCAGCTTAAGTGTGGCTAGCGGCTACAATGAGCAGTTCTTC. V is TRBV7-3 and J is TRBJ2-1; 7 bases map to TRBD2. CDR3 length equals 16 residues. Per germline, CDR1 SGHTA and CDR2 FQGTGA. Unmatched junction bases numbered 6, after V lost 1 base and J lost 3 bases.

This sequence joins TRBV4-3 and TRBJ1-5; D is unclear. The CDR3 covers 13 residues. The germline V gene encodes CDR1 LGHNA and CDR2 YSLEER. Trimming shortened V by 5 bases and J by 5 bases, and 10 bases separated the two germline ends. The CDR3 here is CASSGTAYQPQHF. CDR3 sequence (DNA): TGCGCCAGCAGCGGTACAGCCTATCAGCCCCAGCATTTT.

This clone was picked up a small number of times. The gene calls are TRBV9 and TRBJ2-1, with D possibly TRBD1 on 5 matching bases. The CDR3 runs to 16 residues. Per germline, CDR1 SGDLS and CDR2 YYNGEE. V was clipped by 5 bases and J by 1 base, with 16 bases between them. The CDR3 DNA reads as TGTGCCAGCAGTGCTGGTGGGGCTAGTTCCTACAATGAGCAGTTCTTC. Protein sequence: CASSAGGASSYNEQFF.

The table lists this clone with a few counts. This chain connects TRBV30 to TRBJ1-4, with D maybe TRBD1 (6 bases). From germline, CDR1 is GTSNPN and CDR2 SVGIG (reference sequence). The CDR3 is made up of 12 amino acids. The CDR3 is CAGSGAGEKLFF. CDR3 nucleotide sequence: TGTGCGGGGTCAGGGGCCGGGGAAAAACTGTTTTTT.

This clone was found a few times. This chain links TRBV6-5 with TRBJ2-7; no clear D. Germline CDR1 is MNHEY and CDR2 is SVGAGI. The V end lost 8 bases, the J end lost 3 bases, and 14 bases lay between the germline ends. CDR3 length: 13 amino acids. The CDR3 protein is CASVAPDFYEQYF. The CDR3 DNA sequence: TGTGCCAGCGTGGCCCCGGATTTCTACGAGCAGTACTTC.

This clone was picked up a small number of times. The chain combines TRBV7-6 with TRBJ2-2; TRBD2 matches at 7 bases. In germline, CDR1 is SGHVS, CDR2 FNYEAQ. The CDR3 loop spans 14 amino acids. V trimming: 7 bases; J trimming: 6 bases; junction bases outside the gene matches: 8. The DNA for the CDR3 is TGTGCCAGCATGAGCGGGATTCACTCCGGGGAGCTGTTTTTT. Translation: CASMSGIHSGELFF.

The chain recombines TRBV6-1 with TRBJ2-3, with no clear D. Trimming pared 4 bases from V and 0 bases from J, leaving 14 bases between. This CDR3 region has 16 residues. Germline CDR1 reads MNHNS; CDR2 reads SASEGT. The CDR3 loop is CASSGPPGRSTDTQYF. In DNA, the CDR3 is TGTGCCAGCAGTGGACCCCCAGGACGGAGCACAGATACGCAGTATTTT.

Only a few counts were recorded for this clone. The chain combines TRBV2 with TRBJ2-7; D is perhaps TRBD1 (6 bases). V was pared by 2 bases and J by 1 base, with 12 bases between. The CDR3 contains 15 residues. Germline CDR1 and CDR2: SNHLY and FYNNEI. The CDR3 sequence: CASSEPGAPSYEQYF. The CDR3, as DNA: TGTGCCAGCAGTGAACCAGGGGCCCCATCCTACGAGCAGTACTTC. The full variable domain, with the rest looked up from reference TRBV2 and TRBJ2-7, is EPEVTQTPSHQVTQMGQEVILRCVPISNHLYFYWYRQILGQKVEFLVSFYNNEISEKSEIFDDQFSVERPDGSNFTLKIRSTKLEDSAMYFCASSEPGAPSYEQYFGPGTRLTVT.

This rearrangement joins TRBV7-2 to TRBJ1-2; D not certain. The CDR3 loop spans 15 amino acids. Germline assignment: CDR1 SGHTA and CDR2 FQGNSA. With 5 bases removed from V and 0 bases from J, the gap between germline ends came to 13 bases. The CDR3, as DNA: TGTGCCAGCAGCCCTCGGGGAGATTCTAACTATGGCTACACCTTC. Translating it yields CASSPRGDSNYGYTF.

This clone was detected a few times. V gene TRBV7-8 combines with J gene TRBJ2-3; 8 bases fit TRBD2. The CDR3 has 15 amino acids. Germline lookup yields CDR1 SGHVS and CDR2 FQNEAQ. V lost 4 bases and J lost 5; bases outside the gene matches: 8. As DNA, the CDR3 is TGTGCCAGCAGCTCCCAAGGGACTAGGAGAGATACGCAGTATTTT. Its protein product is CASSSQGTRRDTQYF. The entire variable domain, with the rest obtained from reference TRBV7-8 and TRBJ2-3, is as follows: GAGVSQSPRYKVAKRGQDVALRCDPISGHVSLFWYQQALGQGPEFLTYFQNEAQLDKSGLPSDRFFAERPEGSVSTLKIQRTQQEDSAVYLCASSSQGTRRDTQYFGPGTRLTVL.

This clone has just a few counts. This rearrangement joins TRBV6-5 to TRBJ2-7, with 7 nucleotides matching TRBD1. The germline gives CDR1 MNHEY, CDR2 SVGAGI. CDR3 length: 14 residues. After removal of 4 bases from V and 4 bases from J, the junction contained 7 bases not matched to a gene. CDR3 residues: CASSLQGQLYEQYF. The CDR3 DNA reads TGTGCCAGCAGTTTGCAGGGACAGCTATACGAGCAGTACTTC.